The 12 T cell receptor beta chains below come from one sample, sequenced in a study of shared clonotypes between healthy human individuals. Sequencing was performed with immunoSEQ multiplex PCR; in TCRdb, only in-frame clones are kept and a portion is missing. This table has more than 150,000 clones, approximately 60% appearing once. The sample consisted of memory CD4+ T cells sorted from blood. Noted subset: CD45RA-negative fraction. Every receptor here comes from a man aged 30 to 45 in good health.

CDR3 coding DNA: TGCGCCAGCAGTGAGGGCAGGGGCAACTATGGCTACACCTTC. It codes for CASSEGRGNYGYTF. This chain joins TRBV10-1 and TRBJ1-2; TRBD1 is a possible D gene (6 bases). The CDR3 consists of 14 residues. Germline lookup yields CDR1 WNHNN and CDR2 SYGVQD (reference sequence). Deletions cut 2 bases from V and 2 bases from J, with 9 bases between.

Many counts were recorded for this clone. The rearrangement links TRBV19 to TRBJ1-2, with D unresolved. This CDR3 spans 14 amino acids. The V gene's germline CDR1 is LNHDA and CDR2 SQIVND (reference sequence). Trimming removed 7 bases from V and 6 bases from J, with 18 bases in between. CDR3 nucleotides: TGTGCCAGTAAACTATTACTAGGGAGGCATGGCTACACCTTC. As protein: CASKLLLGRHGYTF.

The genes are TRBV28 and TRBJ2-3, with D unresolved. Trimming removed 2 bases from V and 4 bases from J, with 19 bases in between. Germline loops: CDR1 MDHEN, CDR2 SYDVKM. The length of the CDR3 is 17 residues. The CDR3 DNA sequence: TGTGCCAGCAGTTTAGCGAGTGCAAACCAGCAGGCAGATACGCAGTATTTT. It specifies CASSLASANQQADTQYF. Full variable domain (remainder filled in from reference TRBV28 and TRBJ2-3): DVKVTQSSRYLVKRTGEKVFLECVQDMDHENMFWYRQDPGLGLRLIYFSYDVKMKEKGDIPEGYSVSREKKERFSLILESASTNQTSMYLCASSLASANQQADTQYFGPGTRLTVL.

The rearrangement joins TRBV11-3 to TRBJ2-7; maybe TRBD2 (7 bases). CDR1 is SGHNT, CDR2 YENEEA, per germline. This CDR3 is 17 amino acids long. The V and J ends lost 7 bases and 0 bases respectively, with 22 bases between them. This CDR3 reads CASTGGGLADRSYEQYF. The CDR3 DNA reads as TGTGCCAGCACAGGAGGGGGGCTAGCGGACCGCTCCTACGAGCAGTACTTC.

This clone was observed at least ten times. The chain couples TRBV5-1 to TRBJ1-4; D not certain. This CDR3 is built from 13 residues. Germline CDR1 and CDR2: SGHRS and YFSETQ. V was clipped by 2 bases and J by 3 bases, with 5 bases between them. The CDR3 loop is CASSLLANEKLFF. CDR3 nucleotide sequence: TGCGCCAGCAGCTTATTGGCTAATGAAAAACTGTTTTTT.

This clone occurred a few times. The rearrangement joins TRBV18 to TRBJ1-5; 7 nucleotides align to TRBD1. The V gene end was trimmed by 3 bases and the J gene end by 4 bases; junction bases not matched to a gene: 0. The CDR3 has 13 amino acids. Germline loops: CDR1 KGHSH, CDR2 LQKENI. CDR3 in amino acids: CASSPGQNQPQHF. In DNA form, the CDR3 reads TGTGCCAGCTCACCGGGACAGAATCAGCCCCAGCATTTT. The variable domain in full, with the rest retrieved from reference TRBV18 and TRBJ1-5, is NAGVMQNPRHLVRRRGQEARLRCSPMKGHSHVYWYRQLPEEGLKFMVYLQKENIIDESGMPKERFSAEFPKEGPSILRIQQVVRGDSAAYFCASSPGQNQPQHFGDGTRLSIL.

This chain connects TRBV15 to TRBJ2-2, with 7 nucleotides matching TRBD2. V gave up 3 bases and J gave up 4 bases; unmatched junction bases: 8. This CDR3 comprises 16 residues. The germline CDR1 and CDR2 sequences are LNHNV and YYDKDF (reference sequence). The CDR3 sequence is CATSSGRLAVTGELFF. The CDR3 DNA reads TGTGCCACCAGCAGCGGGCGCCTAGCGGTCACCGGGGAGCTGTTTTTT.

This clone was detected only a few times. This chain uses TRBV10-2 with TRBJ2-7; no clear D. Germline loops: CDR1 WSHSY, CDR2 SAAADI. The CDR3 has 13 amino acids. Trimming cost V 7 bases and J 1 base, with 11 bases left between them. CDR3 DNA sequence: TGCGCCAGCATGGAATTTGGTTCCTACGAGCAGTACTTC. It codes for CASMEFGSYEQYF.

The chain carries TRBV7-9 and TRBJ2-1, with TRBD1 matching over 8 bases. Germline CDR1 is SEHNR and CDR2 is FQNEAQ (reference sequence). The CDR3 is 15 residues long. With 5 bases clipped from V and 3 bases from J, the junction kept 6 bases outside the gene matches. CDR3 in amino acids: CASSPDGTGYNEQFF. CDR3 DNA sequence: TGTGCCAGCAGCCCCGACGGGACAGGCTACAATGAGCAGTTCTTC. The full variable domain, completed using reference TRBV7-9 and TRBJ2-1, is DTGVSQNPRHKITKRGQNVTFRCDPISEHNRLYWYRQTLGQGPEFLTYFQNEAQLEKSRLLSDRFSAERPKGSFSTLEIQRTEQGDSAMYLCASSPDGTGYNEQFFGPGTRLTVL.

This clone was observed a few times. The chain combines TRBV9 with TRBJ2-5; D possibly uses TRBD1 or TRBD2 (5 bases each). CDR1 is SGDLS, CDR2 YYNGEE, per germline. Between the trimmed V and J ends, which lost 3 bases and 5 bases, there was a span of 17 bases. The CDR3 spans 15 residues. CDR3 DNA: TGTGCCAGCAGCGCCCGGGACGGCTCTTGGGAGACCCAGTACTTC. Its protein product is CASSARDGSWETQYF.

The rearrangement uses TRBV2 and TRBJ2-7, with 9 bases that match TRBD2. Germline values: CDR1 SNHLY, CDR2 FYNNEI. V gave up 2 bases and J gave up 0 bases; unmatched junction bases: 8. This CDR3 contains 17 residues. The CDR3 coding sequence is TGTGCCAGCAGTGAAAGACTAGCGGCTATCAGCTCCTACGAGCAGTACTTC. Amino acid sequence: CASSERLAAISSYEQYF.

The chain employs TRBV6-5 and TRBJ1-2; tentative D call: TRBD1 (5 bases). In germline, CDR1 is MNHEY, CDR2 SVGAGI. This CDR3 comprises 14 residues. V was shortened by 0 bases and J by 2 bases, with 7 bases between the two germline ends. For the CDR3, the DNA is TGTGCCAGCAGTTACTCGGGGCCCAACTATGGCTACACCTTC. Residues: CASSYSGPNYGYTF.